This TCR beta chain was retrieved from a study of blood T cells in healthy people across ages. Findings and caveats of the study: Because donor CMV status was unknown, expanded clonotype changes were possibly confounded.

Together with a sample-barcoded 5' primer, a J-beta primer mix was included in a second PCR lasting roughly 6 to 12 cycles. TCRdb processed the 5' RACE reads anew with MiXCR; each CDR3 protein has one entry. The sample contains 700,000 to 850,000 distinct CDR3 sequences, about 55% of which appear only once. CDR1 and CDR2 (germline): GTSNPN, SVGIG (reference sequence). With termini counted, the CDR3 has 14 amino acids. In the case of this clonotype: As yet, its antigen is unknown. Because the CDR3's place on the DNA is in doubt, the DNA is left out and the CDR3 is given as listed by TCRdb.

This receptor was taken from a man aged 80 or over in good health. V and J are TRBV30 and TRBJ2-3; TRBD2, the D gene given by the table, was not confirmed from the DNA. Sequenced material: blood. The chain's CDR3 is CAWRVASGTRYAYF.